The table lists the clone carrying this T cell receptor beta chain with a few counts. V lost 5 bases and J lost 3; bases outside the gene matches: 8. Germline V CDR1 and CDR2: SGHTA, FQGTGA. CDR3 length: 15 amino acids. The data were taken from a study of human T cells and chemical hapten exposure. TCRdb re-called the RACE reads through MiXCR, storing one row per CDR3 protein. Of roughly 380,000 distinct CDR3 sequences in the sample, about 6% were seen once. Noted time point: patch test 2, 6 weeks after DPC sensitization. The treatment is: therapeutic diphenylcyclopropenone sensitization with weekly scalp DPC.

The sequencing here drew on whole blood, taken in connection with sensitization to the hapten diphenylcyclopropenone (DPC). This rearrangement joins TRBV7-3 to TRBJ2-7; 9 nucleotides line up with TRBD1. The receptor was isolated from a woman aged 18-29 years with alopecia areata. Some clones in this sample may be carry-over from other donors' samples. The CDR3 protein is CASSPWPGQGYEQYF. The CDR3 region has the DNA TGTGCCAGCAGCCCATGGCCGGGACAGGGCTACGAGCAGTACTTC. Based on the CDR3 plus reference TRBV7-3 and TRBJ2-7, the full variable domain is GAGVSQTPSNKVTEKGKYVELRCDPISGHTALYWYRQSLGQGPEFLIYFQGTGAADDSGLPNDRFFAVRPEGSVSTLKIQRTERGDSAVYLCASSPWPGQGYEQYFGPGTRLTVT.